The 17 T cell receptor beta chains listed next were all sequenced from one sample in a study of T cell changes during pregnancy in multiple sclerosis. Some clones are missing from TCRdb's copy, which holds only in-frame ones; the method was immunoSEQ multiplex PCR. The sample contains approximately 65,000 clones, 85% to 95% of which appear only once. Sequenced material: CD8+ T cells from peripheral blood mononuclear cells, taken in the third trimester of pregnancy. All receptors derive from a female donor in good health, enrolled as a control in a pregnancy study.

This chain uses TRBV5-1 with TRBJ2-2; 12 positions agree with TRBD2. V trimming: 0 bases; J trimming: 3 bases; junction bases outside the gene matches: 3. This CDR3 region has 17 residues. Germline V gene data show CDR1 as SGHRS and CDR2 as YFSETQ. This chain's CDR3 is CASSLEGLAGYTGELFF. CDR3 nucleotides: TGCGCCAGCAGCTTGGAAGGACTAGCGGGGTACACCGGGGAGCTGTTTTTT.

The chain has TRBV15 and TRBJ1-1; 8 nucleotides align to TRBD1. The J segment lost 1 base and the V segment lost 9 bases, leaving 7 bases of the junction unmatched. The CDR3 runs to 14 residues. CDR1 and CDR2 from the germline V gene are LNHNV and YYDKDF (reference sequence). CDR3 in DNA: TGTGCCACTCAGACCAGGGGGCCGAACACTGAAGCTTTCTTT. Translating gives CATQTRGPNTEAFF.

V gene TRBV4-3 combines with J gene TRBJ1-1; possibly TRBD1 for D (6 bases). This CDR3 is built from 16 residues. CDR1 LGHNA and CDR2 YSLEER come from the germline V gene. V gave up 0 bases and J gave up 11 bases, with 22 bases separating them. The CDR3 sequence is CASSQDRGAPGQGAFF. The CDR3 nucleotides are TGCGCCAGCAGCCAAGATCGGGGGGCGCCGGGCCAAGGGGCTTTCTTT.

The chain links TRBV5-6 to TRBJ2-7; 10 bases match TRBD1. Losses at the gene ends were 4 bases for V and 6 bases for J; bases not matched to a gene: 7. The CDR3 is 14 amino acids. The germline V gene has CDR1 SGHDT and CDR2 YYEEEE. As DNA, the CDR3 is TGTGCCAGCAGCGGGGGGACAGGGGCCGCCGAGCAGTACTTC. It is translated as CASSGGTGAAEQYF.

V gene TRBV5-1 combines with J gene TRBJ2-3, with D possibly being TRBD2 (6 bases). Per the germline V gene, CDR1 is SGHRS and CDR2 is YFSETQ. Trimming stripped 0 bases from V and 2 bases from J, with 13 bases between. The CDR3 is 16 residues long. In nucleotides, the CDR3 is TGCGCCAGCAGCTTGGTGGAGGGGAGAATCACAGATACGCAGTATTTT. This encodes CASSLVEGRITDTQYF.

The chain has TRBV4-3 and TRBJ2-7; 7 bases line up with TRBD1. CDR3 size: 15 residues. Germline CDR1 LGHNA, CDR2 YSLEER. V dropped 1 base and J dropped 1; count of bases not matched to a gene: 4. Written as DNA, the CDR3 is TGCGCCAGCAGCCAAGGGTCCAGGGGGTCCTACGAGCAGTACTTC. Encoded protein: CASSQGSRGSYEQYF.

This clone was seen only once. V is TRBV19 and J is TRBJ1-5; tentative D call: TRBD1 (5 bases). Germline-derived CDR1 and CDR2 are LNHDA and SQIVND (reference sequence). This CDR3 is 16 amino acids long. V lost 7 bases, J lost 3 bases, and 19 bases lay in between. CDR3: CASNPKGSLYNQPQHF. CDR3 DNA sequence: TGTGCCAGTAATCCCAAGGGGTCCTTATACAATCAGCCCCAGCATTTT.

In its sample, this clone is medium-sized (0.01 to 0.1%). The V and J genes are TRBV7-2 and TRBJ2-7; perhaps TRBD1 as D (5 bases). Germline V CDR1 and CDR2: SGHTA, FQGNSA. Between the trimmed V and J ends, which lost 5 bases and 3 bases, there was a span of 11 bases. The CDR3 is 13 amino acids. The CDR3 DNA follows: TGTGCCAGCAGCCCCGACAGATTCTACGAGCAGTACTTC. It yields the protein CASSPDRFYEQYF.

The chain uses TRBV4-2 and TRBJ1-3; D is unclear. CDR3 length equals 15 residues. Germline CDR1 is LGHNA and CDR2 is YNFKEQ. V was cut by 1 base and J by 1 base, with 8 bases left in between. This CDR3 reads CASSQGPGSGNTIYF. CDR3 bases: TGTGCCAGCAGCCAAGGCCCAGGATCTGGAAACACCATATATTTT.

The chain combines TRBV27 with TRBJ2-5; D is ambiguous. Trimming removed 0 bases at V and 5 bases at J, with 10 bases between. CDR1 and CDR2 (germline): MNHEY, SMNVEV (reference sequence). There are 14 residues in the CDR3. CDR3 in DNA: TGTGCCAGCAGTTTATCCGCCCCGAGGGAGACCCAGTACTTC. Its translation is CASSLSAPRETQYF.

This chain connects TRBV7-2 to TRBJ2-7, with a tentative D call TRBD1 (6 bases). The V and J ends lost 5 bases and 2 bases respectively, with 13 bases between them. CDR1 and CDR2 from the germline V gene are SGHTA and FQGNSA. The CDR3 extends over 14 amino acids. The CDR3 DNA reads as TGTGCCAGCAGCCCCCTTGGGGGCACCTACGAGCAGTACTTC. Translating it yields CASSPLGGTYEQYF.

This clone has just one count. The V call is TRBV19, the J call TRBJ1-3, with 9 positions matching TRBD1. The germline V gene has CDR1 LNHDA and CDR2 SQIVND (reference sequence). J gave up 4 bases and V 6 bases, and 4 bases lay outside the gene matches. The CDR3 has 14 residues. The CDR3 DNA reads as TGTGCCAGTAGCACAGGGGGCCGCGGAAACACCATATATTTT. Protein: CASSTGGRGNTIYF.

This chain uses TRBV5-6 with TRBJ2-5; 7 nucleotides agree with TRBD1. This CDR3 has 18 residues. Germline loops: CDR1 SGHDT, CDR2 YYEEEE. The junction had 13 bases not matched to a gene; V was cut back by 0 bases and J by 2 bases. CDR3 coding DNA: TGTGCCAGCAGCTTGGGTGGTTCGGTTACAGGGGCGCAAGAGACCCAGTACTTC. Translating it yields CASSLGGSVTGAQETQYF. Full variable domain (missing parts from reference TRBV5-6 and TRBJ2-5): DAGVTQSPTHLIKTRGQQVTLRCSPKSGHDTVSWYQQALGQGPQFIFQYYEEEERQRGNFPDRFSGHQFPNYSSELNVNALLLGDSALYLCASSLGGSVTGAQETQYFGPGTRLLVL.

This clone was observed at least ten times. V usage is TRBV4-3 and J usage is TRBJ2-2, with D possibly being TRBD1 (5 bases). This CDR3 is built from 17 residues. Germline CDR1 reads LGHNA; CDR2 reads YSLEER. Trimming took off 0 bases at V and 0 bases at J, with 11 bases between the two ends. The CDR3 protein is CASSQEAQGTNTGELFF. The CDR3 nucleotides are TGCGCCAGCAGCCAAGAGGCCCAGGGCACGAACACCGGGGAGCTGTTTTTT.

This chain uses TRBV6-5 with TRBJ2-7; 14 bases fit TRBD2. Unmatched junction bases numbered 8, after V lost 11 bases and J lost 5 bases. The CDR3 sequence is 14 residues long. The germline CDR1 and CDR2 sequences are MNHEY and SVGAGI. The CDR3 nucleotides are TGTGCCTCGACTAGCGGGGGGGCCTATAACGAGCAGTACTTC. Translated, it gives CASTSGGAYNEQYF.

The chain links TRBV6-5 to TRBJ1-1; 8 bases align to TRBD1. V lost 6 bases, J lost 6 bases, and 12 bases stayed unmatched. The CDR3 contains 15 residues. The germline V gene has CDR1 MNHEY and CDR2 SVGAGI. The CDR3 spells CASRPRGQGGPEAFF. In DNA form, the CDR3 reads TGTGCCAGCAGACCCCGAGGACAGGGCGGTCCTGAAGCTTTCTTT.

The gene calls are TRBV27 and TRBJ2-3, with 12 positions matching TRBD2. The V and J ends lost 6 bases and 6 bases, in that order; junction bases with no gene match: 4. The CDR3 runs to 14 residues. Germline lookup yields CDR1 MNHEY and CDR2 SMNVEV (reference sequence). CDR3 region: CASSPGTSGDTQYF. DNA for the CDR3: TGTGCCAGCAGCCCAGGGACTAGCGGGGATACGCAGTATTTT.